This T cell receptor (beta chain) was sequenced during a study of naive and memory T cell subsets. Germline CDR1 SGHRS, CDR2 YFSETQ. The CDR3 consists of 12 residues. The germline V and J ends were trimmed by 4 bases and 6 bases, with 11 bases remaining between them. Two oligonucleotides, mixed equimolar, formed the beta constant-region primer covering TRBC1 and TRBC2. Ligated cDNA was amplified by four rounds of PCR with nested alpha and beta constant-region primers and SP2. TCRdb reprocessed the UMI-ligation and nested PCR reads via MiXCR and lists one record per CDR3 protein. The sample yields about 150,000 distinct CDR3 sequences, about 20% seen once. Findings of the study overall: A few larger clonotypes appeared in naive repertoires, especially CD8, possibly memory cells re-expressing CD45RA.

This clonotype has ten or more counts. The antigen remains undetermined. This sequence originates from a human donor in good health. This sequence joins TRBV5-1 and TRBJ2-7, with no clear D. The sequencing sample was made of naive CD4+ T cells from blood. CDR3 sequence (DNA): TGCGCCAGCAGCCAGCCTAAAGGCGAGCAGTACTTC. Its protein product is CASSQPKGEQYF.